What follows are 9 T cell receptor beta chains derived from one specimen sequenced in a study of glioma-infiltrating T cells. Using RNA template, CDR3s of TCR alpha and beta were amplified with iRepertoire arm-PCR. One entry per CDR3 protein results from TCRdb running MiXCR on the multiplex PCR reads. The data hold about 190,000 distinct CDR3 sequences, with about 31% observed a single time. The sequenced sample was glioma tissue, nonneoplastic brain tissue, or PBMCs (not recorded which). Source of these receptors: a human donor with low-grade glioma or glioblastoma, undergoing nonglioma brain surgery, or in good health (not recorded which).

Remarks on this clonotype: The conserved closing phenylalanine or tryptophan is absent in this CDR3, likely reflecting a read error. V is TRBV28 and J is TRBJ2-7; TRBD1 aligns across 7 bases. V shed 6 bases and J 3 bases; nucleotides not matched to a gene: 8. Germline-derived CDR1 and CDR2 are MDHEN and SYDVKM. This CDR3 has 14 residues. In DNA, the CDR3 is TGTGCCAGCAGACTAGGACAGGTTCGCTACGAGCAGTACATC. This codes for CASRLGQVRYEQYI.

This clonotype was observed many times. The chain recombines TRBV28 with TRBJ2-3; 8 bases match TRBD2. The length of the CDR3 is 15 residues. Germline trimming cut 2 bases from V and 2 bases from J; bases unmatched to any gene: 3. Germline CDR1 and CDR2: MDHEN and SYDVKM. The CDR3 reads CASSLRGRTTDTQYF. CDR3 nucleotides: TGTGCCAGCAGTTTACGCGGGAGGACCACAGATACGCAGTATTTT.

On this clonotype: A clone one base away is much larger, so this may be a read error. CDR3 sequence reads: CASRLDRGLDTQYF. CDR3 DNA sequence: TGTGCCAGCAGATTGGACAGGGGACTTGATACGCAGTATTTT. V and J are TRBV3-1 and TRBJ2-3, with TRBD1 matching over 9 bases. The trim removed 6 bases at V and 6 bases at J, leaving 7 bases unmatched. The V gene's germline CDR1 is LGHDT and CDR2 YNNKEL (reference sequence). The CDR3 runs 14 residues.

The chain has TRBV7-9 and TRBJ1-2; 10 nucleotides agree with TRBD1. Losses at the gene ends were 5 bases for V and 4 bases for J; bases not matched to a gene: 4. CDR3 length: 14 amino acids. Looked up from germline, CDR1 is SEHNR and CDR2 is FQNEAQ (reference sequence). CDR3 coding DNA: TGTGCCAGCAGCGCAGGGACAGGGGCCTATGGCTACACCTTC. Amino acid sequence: CASSAGTGAYGYTF.

This clonotype showed up many times. This chain joins TRBV20-1 and TRBJ1-1; maybe TRBD1 (6 bases). V lost 0 bases and J 0 bases, leaving 11 bases between the germline ends. The CDR3 runs to 15 residues. Germline CDR1 DFQATT, CDR2 SNEGSKA (reference sequence). The chain's CDR3 is CSAREPDRLNTEAFF. The DNA of the CDR3 is TGCAGTGCTAGAGAGCCGGACAGATTGAACACTGAAGCTTTCTTT.

This clonotype was seen a few times. The rearrangement uses TRBV2 and TRBJ1-6; D perhaps matches TRBD1 (5 bases). The CDR3 is made up of 16 amino acids. V dropped 4 bases and J dropped 7 bases, with 17 bases sitting between them. Germline-derived CDR1 and CDR2 are SNHLY and FYNNEI. CDR3 in DNA: TGTGCCAGCAGTGTTAATCCGGGACGGGGAAATTCACCCCTCCACTTT. Protein sequence: CASSVNPGRGNSPLHF.

With regard to this clonotype: A much bigger clone sits one base away, suggesting this may be a read error. The genes are TRBV7-2 and TRBJ2-3, with unresolved D. V lost 5 bases to trimming and J lost 6 bases, with 18 bases between them. Germline loops: CDR1 SGHTA, CDR2 FQGNSA. This CDR3 spans 15 amino acids. The CDR3 coding sequence is TGTGCCAGCAGCACTGCCTTGGTAGTCGGGGATACGCAGTATTTT. It encodes CASSTALVVGDTQYF.

With respect to this clonotype: This may arise from a read error, as a much more abundant clone is one base away. The genes are TRBV2 and TRBJ2-3, with TRBD2 matching over 11 bases. Germline CDR1 reads SNHLY; CDR2 reads FYNNEI. The length of the CDR3 is 15 residues. V shed 10 bases and J 0 bases; nucleotides not matched to a gene: 6. The CDR3 loop reads CAIHRTSGSTDTQYF. In DNA form, the CDR3 reads TGTGCCATCCACCGGACTAGCGGGAGCACAGATACGCAGTATTTT.

On this clonotype itself: A much larger clone lies a single base off, so this may be a read error. This rearrangement joins TRBV6-1 to TRBJ2-7, with 14 bases matching TRBD2. The germline CDR1 and CDR2 sequences are MNHNS and SASEGT. The CDR3 extends over 15 amino acids. V was pared by 6 bases and J by 2 bases, with 3 bases of the junction left unmatched. CDR3 coding DNA: TGTGCCAGCAGCTCGACTAGCGGGAGGGCCTACGAGCAGTACTTC. Protein sequence: CASSSTSGRAYEQYF.